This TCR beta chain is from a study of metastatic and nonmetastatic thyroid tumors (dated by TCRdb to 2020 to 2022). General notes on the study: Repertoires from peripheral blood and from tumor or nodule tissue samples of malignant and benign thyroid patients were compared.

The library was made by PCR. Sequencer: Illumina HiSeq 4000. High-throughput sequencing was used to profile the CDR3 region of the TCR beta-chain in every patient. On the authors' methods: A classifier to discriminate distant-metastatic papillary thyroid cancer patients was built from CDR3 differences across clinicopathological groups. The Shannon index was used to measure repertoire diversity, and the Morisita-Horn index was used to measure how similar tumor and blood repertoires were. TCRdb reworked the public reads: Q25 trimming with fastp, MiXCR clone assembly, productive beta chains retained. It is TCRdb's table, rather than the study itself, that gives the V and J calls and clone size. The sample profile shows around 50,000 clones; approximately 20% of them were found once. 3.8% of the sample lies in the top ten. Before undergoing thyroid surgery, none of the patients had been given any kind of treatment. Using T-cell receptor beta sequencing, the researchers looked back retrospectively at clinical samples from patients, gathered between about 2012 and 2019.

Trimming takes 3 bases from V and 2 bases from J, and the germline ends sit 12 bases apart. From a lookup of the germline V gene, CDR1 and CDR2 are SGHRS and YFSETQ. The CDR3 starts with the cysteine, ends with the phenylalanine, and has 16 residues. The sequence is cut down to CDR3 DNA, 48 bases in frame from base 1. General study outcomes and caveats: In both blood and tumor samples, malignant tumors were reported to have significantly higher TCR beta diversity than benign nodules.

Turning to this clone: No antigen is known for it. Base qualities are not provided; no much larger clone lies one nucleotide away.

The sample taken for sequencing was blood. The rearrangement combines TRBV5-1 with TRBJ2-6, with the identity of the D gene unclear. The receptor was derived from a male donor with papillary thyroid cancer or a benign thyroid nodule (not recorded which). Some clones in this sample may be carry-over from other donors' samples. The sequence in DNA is TGCGCCAGCAGCTACTCGTTTGCTCCTGGGGCCAACGTCCTGACTTTC. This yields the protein CASSYSFAPGANVLTF.